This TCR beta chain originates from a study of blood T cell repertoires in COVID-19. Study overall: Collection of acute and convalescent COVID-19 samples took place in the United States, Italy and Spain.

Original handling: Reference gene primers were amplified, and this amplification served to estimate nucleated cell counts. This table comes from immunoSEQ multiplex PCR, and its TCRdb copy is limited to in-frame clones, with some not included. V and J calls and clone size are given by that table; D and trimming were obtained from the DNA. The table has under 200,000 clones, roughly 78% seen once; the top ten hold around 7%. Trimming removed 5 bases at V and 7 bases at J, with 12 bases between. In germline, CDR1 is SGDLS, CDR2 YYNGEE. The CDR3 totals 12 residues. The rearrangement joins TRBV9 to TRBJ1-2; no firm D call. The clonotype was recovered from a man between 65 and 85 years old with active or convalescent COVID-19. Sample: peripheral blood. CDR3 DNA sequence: TGTGCCAGCAGAAAACGTGAGGGTGGCTACACCTTC. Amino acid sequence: CASRKREGGYTF.